The present T cell receptor beta chain was sequenced within a study of blood T cells in healthy people across ages. This clonotype was picked up a small number of times. The use of a sample-barcoded 5' primer and a J-beta primer mix characterized a second PCR of roughly 6 to 11 cycles. TCRdb redid the calling of the 5' RACE reads with MiXCR, one entry per CDR3 protein. The sample yields about 1.6 million distinct CDR3 sequences, about 35% seen once. The CDR3 totals 16 residues. The ends were cut back, 4 bases at V and 5 bases at J, with 20 bases in the middle. The germline gives CDR1 MGHRA, CDR2 YSYEKL.

The chain combines TRBV4-1 with TRBJ1-1; the D gene is possibly TRBD1 (5 bases). The source material was blood. The receptor was derived from a woman in her twenties or thirties in good health. CDR3 residues: CASSPGGILVGTEAFF. CDR3 DNA: TGCGCCAGCAGCCCCGGGGGGATCCTGGTGGGGACTGAAGCTTTCTTT.